This T cell receptor beta chain came from a study of T-cell reconstitution after alpha-beta-depleted transplantation in children listed by TCRdb under 2016. In the study overall: T-cell immune reconstitution after TCRalphabeta/CD19-depleted allogeneic hematopoietic cell transplantation in children was quantitatively tracked in the study by means of TCR repertoire profiling.

CDR3 length: 13 amino acids, cysteine to phenylalanine. The only DNA kept is the CDR3, 39 bases in frame from the first base. The germline V gene supplies CDR1 LGHNA and CDR2 YNFKEQ. Relative to germline, V is 2 bases shorter and J is 2 bases shorter, with 7 bases between their ends. This clonotype was picked up many times. It lacks a known antigen. Base qualities are not recorded, but no much larger clone differs from it by a single base. Library prep was done by PCR. The instrument was an Illumina HiSeq 2500. To normalize quantification of the TCRbeta repertoire, the TCR libraries were built with molecular barcoding that relied on unique molecular identifiers. Clones were called with MiXCR by TCRdb after fastp trimmed the public reads at Q25, and only in-frame beta chains were retained. Entries are consolidated by CDR3 protein sequence, retaining the most common genes and DNA. This sample holds tens of thousands of distinct CDR3 sequences; approximately 7.3% were observed only once. The ten most abundant clones make up around 2.4% of the sample.

The rearrangement combines TRBV4-2 with TRBJ2-7, with no confidently assigned D gene. Source: PBMCs from the stem cell graft donor, taken from the stem cell graft. The clonotype originates from a human donor who donated a stem cell graft to a child with acute lymphoblastic leukemia. The nucleotide sequence reads TGTGCCAGCAGCCAAACGTTAACCTACGAGCAGTACTTC. It specifies CASSQTLTYEQYF.